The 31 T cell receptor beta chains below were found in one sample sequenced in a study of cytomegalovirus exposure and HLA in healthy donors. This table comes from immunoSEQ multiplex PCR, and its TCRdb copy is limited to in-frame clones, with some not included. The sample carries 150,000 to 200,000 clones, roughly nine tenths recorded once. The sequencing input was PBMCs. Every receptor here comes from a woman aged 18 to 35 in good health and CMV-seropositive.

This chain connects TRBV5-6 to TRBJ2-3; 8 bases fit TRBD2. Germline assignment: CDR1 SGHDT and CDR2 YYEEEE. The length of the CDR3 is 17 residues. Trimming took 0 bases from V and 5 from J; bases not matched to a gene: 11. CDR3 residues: CASSLAHGGGRQDTQYF. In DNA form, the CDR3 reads TGTGCCAGCAGCTTGGCTCACGGCGGGGGGCGCCAAGATACGCAGTATTTT.

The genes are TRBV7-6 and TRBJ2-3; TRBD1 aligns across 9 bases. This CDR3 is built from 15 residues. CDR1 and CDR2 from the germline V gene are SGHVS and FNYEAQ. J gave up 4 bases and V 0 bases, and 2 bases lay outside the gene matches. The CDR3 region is CASSLAGQGADTQYF. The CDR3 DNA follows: TGTGCCAGCAGCTTAGCGGGACAGGGAGCAGATACGCAGTATTTT. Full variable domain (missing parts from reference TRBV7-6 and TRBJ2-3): GAGVSQSPRYKVTKRGQDVALRCDPISGHVSLYWYRQALGQGPEFLTYFNYEAQQDKSGLPNDRFSAERPEGSISTLTIQRTEQRDSAMYRCASSLAGQGADTQYFGPGTRLTVL.

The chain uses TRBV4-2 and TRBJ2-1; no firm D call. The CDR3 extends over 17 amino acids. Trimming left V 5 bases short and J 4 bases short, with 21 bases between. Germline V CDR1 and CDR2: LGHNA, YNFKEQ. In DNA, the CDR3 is TGTGCCAGCAGCAAACGGGTGGTGGCGGAAAGATACAATGAGCAGTTCTTC. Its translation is CASSKRVVAERYNEQFF.

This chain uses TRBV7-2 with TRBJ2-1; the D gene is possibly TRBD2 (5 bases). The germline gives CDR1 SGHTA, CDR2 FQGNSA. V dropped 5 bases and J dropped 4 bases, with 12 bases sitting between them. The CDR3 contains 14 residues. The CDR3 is CASSPWTDYNEQFF. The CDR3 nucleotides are TGTGCCAGCAGCCCCTGGACTGATTACAATGAGCAGTTCTTC.

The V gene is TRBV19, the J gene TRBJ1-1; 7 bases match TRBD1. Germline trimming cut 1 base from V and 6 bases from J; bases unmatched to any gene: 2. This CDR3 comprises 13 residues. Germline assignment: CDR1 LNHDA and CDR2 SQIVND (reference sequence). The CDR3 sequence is CASSIGQGAEAFF. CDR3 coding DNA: TGTGCCAGTAGTATAGGACAGGGTGCTGAAGCTTTCTTT.

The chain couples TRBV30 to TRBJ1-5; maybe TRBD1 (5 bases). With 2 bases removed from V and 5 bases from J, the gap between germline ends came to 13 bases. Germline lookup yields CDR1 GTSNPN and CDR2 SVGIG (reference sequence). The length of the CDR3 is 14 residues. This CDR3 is CAWSFSAGDQPQHF. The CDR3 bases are TGTGCCTGGAGTTTTTCGGCGGGGGATCAGCCCCAGCATTTT.

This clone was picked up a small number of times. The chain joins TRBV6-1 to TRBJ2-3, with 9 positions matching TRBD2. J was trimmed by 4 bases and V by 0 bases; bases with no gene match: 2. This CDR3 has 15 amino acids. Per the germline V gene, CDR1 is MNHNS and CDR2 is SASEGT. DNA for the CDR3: TGTGCCAGCAGTGAAGCAGCGGGGGGCCCAGATACGCAGTATTTT. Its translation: CASSEAAGGPDTQYF.

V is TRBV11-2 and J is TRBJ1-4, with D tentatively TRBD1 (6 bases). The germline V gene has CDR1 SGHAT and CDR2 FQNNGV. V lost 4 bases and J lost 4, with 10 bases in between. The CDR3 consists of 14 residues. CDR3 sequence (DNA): TGTGCCAGCAGCTCCGGACAGCTTAATGAAAAACTGTTTTTT. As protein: CASSSGQLNEKLFF.

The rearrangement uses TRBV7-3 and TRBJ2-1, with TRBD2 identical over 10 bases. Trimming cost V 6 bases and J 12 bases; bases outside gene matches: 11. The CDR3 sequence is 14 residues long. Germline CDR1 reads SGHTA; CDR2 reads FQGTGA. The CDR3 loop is CASSPDSGRSGQFF. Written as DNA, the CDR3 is TGTGCCAGCAGTCCCGATAGCGGGAGGAGTGGGCAGTTCTTC.

CDR3 coding DNA: TGCAGCGTTTCGTTCAGCCAAGAGACCCAGTACTTC. It codes for CSVSFSQETQYF. The chain couples TRBV29-1 to TRBJ2-5; no clear D. Per germline, CDR1 SQVTM and CDR2 ANQGSEA. The CDR3 consists of 12 residues. V lost 5 bases and J lost 1, with 8 bases in between. The variable domain in full, completed from reference TRBV29-1 and TRBJ2-5, reads SAVISQKPSRDICQRGTSLTIQCQVDSQVTMMFWYRQQPGQSLTLIATANQGSEATYESGFVIDKFPISRPNLTFSTLTVSNMSPEDSSIYLCSVSFSQETQYFGPGTRLLVL.

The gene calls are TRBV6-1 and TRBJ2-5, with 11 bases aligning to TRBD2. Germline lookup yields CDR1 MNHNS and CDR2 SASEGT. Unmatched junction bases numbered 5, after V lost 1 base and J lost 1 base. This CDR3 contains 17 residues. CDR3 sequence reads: CASSEVLLAGGQETQYF. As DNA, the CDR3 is TGTGCCAGCAGTGAAGTTCTTCTAGCGGGGGGCCAAGAGACCCAGTACTTC.

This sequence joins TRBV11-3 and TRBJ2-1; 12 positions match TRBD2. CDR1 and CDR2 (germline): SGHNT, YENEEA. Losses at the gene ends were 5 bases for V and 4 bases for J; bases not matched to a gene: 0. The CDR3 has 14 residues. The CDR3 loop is CASSGTSGYNEQFF. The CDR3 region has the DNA TGTGCCAGCAGCGGGACTAGCGGGTACAATGAGCAGTTCTTC. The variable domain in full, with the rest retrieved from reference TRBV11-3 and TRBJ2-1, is EAGVVQSPRYKIIEKKQPVAFWCNPISGHNTLYWYLQNLGQGPELLIRYENEEAVDDSQLPKDRFSAERLKGVDSTLKIQPAELGDSAVYLCASSGTSGYNEQFFGPGTRLTVL.

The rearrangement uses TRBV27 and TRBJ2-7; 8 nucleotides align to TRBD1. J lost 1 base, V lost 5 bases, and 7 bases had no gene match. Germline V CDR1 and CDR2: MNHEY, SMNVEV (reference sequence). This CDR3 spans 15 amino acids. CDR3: CASSPQGAVSYEQYF. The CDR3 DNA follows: TGTGCCAGCAGTCCCCAGGGGGCAGTTTCCTACGAGCAGTACTTC.

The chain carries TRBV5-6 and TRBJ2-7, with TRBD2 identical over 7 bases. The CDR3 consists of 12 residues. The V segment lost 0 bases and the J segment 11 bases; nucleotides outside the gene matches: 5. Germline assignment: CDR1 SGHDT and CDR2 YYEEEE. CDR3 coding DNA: TGTGCCAGCAGCTTGGGGGGACTATCAGAGTACTTC. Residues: CASSLGGLSEYF.

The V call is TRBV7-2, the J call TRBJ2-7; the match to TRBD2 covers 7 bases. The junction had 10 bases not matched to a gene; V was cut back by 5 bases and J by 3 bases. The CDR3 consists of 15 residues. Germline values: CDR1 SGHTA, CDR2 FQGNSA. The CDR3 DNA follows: TGTGCCAGCAGCCGAGAGGCTAGCGGCGTCTACGAGCAGTACTTC. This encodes CASSREASGVYEQYF.

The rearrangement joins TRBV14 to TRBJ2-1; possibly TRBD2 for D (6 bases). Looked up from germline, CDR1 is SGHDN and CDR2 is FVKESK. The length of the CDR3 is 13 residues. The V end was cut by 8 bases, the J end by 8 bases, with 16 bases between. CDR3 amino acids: CASGRQGSYEQFF. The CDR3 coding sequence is TGTGCCAGCGGGAGGCAGGGAAGTTATGAGCAGTTCTTC.

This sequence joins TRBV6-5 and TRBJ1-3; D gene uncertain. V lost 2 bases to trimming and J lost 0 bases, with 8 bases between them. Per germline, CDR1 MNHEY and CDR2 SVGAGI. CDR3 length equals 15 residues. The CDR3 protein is CASSYDLNSGNTIYF. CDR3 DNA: TGTGCCAGCAGTTACGACTTGAACTCTGGAAACACCATATATTTT.

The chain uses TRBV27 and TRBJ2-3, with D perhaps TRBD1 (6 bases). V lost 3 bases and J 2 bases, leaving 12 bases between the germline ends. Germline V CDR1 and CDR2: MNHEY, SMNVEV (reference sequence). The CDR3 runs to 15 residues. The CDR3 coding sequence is TGTGCCAGCAGTTTCCGGCAGGGGATCACAGATACGCAGTATTTT. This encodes CASSFRQGITDTQYF.

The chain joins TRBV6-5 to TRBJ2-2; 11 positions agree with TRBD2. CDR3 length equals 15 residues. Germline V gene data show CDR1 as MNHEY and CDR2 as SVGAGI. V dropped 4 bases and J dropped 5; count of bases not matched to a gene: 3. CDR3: CASSWVAGGTGELFF. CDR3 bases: TGTGCCAGCAGTTGGGTAGCGGGGGGGACCGGGGAGCTGTTTTTT.

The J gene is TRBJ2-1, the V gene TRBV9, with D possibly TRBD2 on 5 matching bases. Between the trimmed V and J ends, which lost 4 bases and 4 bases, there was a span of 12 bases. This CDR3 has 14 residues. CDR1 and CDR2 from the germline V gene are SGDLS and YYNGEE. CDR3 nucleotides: TGTGCCAGCAGCCCCGGGGAGTTTTACAATGAGCAGTTCTTC. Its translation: CASSPGEFYNEQFF.

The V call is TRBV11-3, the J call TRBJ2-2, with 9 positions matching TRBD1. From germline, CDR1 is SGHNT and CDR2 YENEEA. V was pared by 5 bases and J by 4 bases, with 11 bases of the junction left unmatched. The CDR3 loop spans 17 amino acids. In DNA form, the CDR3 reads TGTGCCAGCAGCCGGGGACAGGGATTAGGTAGCACCGGGGAGCTGTTTTTT. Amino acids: CASSRGQGLGSTGELFF.

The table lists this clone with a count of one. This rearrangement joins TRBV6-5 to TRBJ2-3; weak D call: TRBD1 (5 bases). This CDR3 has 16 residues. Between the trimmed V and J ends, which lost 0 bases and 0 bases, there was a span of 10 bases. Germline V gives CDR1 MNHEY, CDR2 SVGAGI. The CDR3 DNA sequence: TGTGCCAGCAGTTACTCGGGGCGTCCTAGCACAGATACGCAGTATTTT. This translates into CASSYSGRPSTDTQYF.

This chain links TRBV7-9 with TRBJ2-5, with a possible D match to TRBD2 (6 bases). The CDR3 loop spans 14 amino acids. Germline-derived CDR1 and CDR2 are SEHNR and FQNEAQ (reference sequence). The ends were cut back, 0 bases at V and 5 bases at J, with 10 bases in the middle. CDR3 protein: CASSLAGGRETQYF. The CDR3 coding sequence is TGTGCCAGCAGCTTAGCGGGAGGCCGGGAGACCCAGTACTTC.

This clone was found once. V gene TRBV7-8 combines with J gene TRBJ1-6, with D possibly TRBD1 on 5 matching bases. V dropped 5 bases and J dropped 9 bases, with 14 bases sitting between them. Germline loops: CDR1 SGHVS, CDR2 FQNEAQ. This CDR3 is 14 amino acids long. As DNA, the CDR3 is TGTGCCAGCAGCGTTGCTGGGGCTGGTTCACCCCTCCACTTT. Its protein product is CASSVAGAGSPLHF.

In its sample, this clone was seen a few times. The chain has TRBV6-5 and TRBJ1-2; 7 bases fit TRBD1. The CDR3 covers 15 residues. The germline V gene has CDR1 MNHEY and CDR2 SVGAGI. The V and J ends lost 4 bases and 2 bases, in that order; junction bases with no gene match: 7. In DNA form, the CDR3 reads TGTGCCAGCAGTTTCCTTGCGGACAGGAACTATGGCTACACCTTC. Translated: CASSFLADRNYGYTF.

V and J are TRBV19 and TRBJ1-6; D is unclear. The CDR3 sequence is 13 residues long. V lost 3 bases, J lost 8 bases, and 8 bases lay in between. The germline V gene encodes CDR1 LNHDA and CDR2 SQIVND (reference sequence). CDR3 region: CASSMQADSPLHF. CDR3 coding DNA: TGTGCCAGTAGTATGCAGGCAGATTCACCCCTCCACTTT.

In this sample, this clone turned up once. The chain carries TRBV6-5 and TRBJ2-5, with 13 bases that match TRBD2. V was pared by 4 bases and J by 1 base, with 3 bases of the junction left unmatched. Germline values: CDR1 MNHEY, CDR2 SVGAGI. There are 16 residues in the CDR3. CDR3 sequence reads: CASSLGLAGAQETQYF. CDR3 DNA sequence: TGTGCCAGCAGTTTAGGACTAGCGGGGGCCCAAGAGACCCAGTACTTC.

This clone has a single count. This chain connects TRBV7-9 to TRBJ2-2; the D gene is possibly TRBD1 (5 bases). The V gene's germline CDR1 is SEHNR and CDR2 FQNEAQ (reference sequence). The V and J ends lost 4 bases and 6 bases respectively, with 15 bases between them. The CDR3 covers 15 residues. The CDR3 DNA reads TGTGCCAGCAGCTCCGTCGACAGAATCGCCGGGGAGCTGTTTTTT. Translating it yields CASSSVDRIAGELFF.

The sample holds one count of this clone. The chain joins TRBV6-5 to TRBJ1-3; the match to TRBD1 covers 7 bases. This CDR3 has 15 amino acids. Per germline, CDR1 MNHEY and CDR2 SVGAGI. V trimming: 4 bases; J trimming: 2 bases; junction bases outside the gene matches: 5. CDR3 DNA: TGTGCCAGCAGTTTCCGACAGGGACCTGGAAACACCATATATTTT. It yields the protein CASSFRQGPGNTIYF.

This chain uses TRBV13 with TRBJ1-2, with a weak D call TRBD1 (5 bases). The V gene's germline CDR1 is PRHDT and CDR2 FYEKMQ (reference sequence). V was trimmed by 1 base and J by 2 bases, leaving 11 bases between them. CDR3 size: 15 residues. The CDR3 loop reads CASSLEGVYNYGYTF. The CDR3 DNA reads TGTGCCAGCAGCTTAGAAGGGGTTTACAACTATGGCTACACCTTC.

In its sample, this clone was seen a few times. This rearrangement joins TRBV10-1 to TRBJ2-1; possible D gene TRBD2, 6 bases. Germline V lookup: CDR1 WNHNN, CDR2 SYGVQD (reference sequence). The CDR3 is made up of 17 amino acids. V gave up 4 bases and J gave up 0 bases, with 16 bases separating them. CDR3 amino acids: CASSVRPSVSSYNEQFF. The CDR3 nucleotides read TGCGCCAGCAGTGTACGCCCTAGCGTTAGCTCCTACAATGAGCAGTTCTTC.